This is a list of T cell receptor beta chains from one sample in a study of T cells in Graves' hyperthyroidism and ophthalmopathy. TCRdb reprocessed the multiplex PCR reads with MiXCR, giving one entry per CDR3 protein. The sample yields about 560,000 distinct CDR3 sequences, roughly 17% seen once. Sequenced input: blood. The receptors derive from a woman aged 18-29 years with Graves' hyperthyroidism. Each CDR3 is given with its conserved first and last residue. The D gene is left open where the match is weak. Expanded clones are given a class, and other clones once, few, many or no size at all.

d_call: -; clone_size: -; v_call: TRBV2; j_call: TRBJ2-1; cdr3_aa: CASKSTYYNEQFF; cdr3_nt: TGTGCCAGCAAGAGCACGTACTACAATGAGCAGTTCTTC
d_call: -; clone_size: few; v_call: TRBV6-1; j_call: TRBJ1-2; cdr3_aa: CANRIPGQIYGYTF; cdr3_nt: TGTGCCAACAGAATACCAGGACAAATCTATGGCTACACCTTC
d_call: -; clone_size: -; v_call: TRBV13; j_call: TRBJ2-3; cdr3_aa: CASRVRGITDTQYF; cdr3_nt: TGTGCCAGCAGGGTTCGGGGTATCACAGATACGCAGTATTTT
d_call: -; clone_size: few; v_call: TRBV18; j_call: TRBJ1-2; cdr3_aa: CASSPLGRGSDYGYTF; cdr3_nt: TGTGCCAGCTCACCTCTCGGCAGGGGAAGTGACTATGGCTACACCTTC
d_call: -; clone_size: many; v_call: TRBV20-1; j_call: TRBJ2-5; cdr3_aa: CSARDGQFSETQYF; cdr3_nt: TGCAGTGCTAGAGATGGTCAGTTCTCGGAGACCCAGTACTTC
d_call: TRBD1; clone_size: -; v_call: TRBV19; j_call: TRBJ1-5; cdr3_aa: CASSWTGERAQHF; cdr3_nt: TGTGCCAGTAGTTGGACAGGGGAAAGGGCCCAGCATTTT
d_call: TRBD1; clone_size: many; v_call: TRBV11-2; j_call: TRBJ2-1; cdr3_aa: CASSLVGTGHEQFF; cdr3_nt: TGTGCCAGCAGCTTAGTTGGGACAGGGCACGAGCAGTTCTTC
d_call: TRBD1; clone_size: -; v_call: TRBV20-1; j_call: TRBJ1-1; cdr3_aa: CSAPGTGFLNTEAFF; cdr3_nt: TGCAGTGCCCCCGGGACAGGGTTTTTGAACACTGAAGCTTTCTTT
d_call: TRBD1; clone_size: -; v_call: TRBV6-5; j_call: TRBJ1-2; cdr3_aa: CASSYSRGRNYGYTF; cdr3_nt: TGTGCCAGCAGTTACTCAAGGGGGCGCAATTATGGCTACACCTTC
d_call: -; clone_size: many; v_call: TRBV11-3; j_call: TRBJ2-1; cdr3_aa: CASSLGFGEDNEQFF; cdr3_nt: TGTGCCAGCAGCTTAGGGTTCGGGGAGGACAATGAGCAGTTCTTC